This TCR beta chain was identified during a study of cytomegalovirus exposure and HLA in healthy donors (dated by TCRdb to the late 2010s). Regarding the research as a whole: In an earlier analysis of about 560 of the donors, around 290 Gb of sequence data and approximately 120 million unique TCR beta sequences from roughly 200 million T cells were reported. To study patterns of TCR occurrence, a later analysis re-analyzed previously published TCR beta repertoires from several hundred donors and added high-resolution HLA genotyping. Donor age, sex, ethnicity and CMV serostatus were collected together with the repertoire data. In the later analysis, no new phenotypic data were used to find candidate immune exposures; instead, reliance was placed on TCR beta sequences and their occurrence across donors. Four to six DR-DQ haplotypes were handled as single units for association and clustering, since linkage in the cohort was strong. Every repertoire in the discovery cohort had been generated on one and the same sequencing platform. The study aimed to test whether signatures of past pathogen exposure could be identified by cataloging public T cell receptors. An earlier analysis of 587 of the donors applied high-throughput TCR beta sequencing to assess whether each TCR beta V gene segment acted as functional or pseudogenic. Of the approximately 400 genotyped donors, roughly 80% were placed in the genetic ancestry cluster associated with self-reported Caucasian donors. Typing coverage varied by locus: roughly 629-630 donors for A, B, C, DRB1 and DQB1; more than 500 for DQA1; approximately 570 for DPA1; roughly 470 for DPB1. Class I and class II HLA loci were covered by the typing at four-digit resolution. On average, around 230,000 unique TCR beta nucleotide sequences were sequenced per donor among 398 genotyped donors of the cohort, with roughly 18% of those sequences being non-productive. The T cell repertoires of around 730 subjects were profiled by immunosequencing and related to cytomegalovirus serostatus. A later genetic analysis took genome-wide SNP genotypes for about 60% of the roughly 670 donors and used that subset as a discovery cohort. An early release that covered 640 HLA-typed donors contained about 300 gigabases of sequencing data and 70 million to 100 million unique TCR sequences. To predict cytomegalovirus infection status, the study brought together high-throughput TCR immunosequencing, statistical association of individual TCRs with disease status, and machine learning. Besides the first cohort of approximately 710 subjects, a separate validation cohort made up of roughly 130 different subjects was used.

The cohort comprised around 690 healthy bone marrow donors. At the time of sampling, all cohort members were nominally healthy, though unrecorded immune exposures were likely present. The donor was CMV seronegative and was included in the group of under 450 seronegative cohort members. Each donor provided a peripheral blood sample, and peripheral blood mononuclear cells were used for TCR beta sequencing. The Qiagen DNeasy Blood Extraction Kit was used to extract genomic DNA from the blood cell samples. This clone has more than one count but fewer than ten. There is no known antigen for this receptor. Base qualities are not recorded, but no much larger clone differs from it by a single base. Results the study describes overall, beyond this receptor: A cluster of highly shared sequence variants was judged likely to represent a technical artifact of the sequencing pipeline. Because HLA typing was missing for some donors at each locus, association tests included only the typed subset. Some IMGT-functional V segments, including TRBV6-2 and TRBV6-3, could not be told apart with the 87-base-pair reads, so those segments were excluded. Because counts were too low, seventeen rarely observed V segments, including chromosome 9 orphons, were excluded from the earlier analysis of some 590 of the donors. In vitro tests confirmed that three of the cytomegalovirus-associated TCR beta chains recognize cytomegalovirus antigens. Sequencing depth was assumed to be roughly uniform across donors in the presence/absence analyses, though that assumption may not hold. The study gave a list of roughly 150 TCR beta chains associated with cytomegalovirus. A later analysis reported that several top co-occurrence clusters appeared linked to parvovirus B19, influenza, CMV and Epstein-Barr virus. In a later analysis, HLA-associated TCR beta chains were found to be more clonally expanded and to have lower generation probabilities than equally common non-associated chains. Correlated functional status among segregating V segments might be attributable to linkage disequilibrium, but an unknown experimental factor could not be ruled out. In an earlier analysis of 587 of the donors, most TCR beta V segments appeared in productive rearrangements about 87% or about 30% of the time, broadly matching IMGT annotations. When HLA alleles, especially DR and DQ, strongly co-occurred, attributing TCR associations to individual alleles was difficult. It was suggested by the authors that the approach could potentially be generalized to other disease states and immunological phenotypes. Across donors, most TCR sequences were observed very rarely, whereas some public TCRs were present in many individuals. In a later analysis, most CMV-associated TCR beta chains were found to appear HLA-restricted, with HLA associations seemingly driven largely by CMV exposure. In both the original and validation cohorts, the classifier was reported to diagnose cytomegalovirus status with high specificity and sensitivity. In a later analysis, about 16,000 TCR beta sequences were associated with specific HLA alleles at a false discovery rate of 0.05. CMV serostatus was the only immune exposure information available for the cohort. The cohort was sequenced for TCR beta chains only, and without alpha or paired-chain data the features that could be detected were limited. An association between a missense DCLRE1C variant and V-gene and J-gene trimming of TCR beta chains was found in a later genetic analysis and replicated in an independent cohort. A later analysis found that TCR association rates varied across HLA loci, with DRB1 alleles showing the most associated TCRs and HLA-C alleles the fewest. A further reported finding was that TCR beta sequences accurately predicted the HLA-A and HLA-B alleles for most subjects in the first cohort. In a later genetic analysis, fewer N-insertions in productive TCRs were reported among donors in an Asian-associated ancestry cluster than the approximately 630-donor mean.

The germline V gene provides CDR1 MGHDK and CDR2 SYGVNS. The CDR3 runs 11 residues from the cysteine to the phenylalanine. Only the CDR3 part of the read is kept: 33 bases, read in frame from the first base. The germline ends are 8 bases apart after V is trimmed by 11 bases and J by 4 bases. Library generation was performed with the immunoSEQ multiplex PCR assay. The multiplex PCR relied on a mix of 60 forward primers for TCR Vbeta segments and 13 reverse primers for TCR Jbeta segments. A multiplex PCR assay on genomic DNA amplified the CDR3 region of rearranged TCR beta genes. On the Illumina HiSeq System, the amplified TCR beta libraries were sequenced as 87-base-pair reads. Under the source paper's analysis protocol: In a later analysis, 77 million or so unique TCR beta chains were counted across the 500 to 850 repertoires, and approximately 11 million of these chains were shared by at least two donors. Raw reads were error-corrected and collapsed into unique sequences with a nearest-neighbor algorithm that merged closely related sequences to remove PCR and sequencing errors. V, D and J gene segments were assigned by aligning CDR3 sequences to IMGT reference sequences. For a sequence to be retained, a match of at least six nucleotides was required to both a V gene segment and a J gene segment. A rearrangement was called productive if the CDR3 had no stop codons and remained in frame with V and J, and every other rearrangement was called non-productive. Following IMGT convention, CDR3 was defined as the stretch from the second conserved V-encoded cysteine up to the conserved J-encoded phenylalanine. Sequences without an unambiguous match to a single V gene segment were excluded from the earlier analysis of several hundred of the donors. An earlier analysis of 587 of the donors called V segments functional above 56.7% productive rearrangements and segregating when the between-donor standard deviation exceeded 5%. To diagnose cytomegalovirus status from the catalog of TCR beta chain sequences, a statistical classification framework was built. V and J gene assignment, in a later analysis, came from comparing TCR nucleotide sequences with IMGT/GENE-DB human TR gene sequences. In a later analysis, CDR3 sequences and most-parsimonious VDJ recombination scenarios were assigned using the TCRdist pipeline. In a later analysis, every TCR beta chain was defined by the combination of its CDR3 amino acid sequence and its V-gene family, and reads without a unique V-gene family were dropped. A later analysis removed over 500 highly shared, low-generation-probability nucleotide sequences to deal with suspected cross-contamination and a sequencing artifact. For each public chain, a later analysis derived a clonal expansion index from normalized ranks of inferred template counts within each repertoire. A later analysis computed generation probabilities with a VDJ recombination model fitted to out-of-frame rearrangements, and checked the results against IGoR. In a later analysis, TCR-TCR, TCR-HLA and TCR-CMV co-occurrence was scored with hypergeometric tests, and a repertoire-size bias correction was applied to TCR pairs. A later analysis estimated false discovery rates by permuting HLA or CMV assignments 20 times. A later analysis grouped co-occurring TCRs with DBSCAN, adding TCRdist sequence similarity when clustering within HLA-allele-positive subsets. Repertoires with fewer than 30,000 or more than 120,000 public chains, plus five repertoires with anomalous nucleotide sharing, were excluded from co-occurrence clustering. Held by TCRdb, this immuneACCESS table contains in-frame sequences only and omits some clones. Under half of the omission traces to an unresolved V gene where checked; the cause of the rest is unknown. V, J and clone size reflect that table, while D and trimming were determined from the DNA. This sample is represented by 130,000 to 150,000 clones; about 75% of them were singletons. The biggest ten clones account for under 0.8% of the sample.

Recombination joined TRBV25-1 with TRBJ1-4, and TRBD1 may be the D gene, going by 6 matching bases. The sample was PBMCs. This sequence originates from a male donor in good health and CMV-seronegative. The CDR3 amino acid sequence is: CAPGVNEKLFF. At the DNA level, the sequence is TGTGCCCCAGGGGTTAATGAAAAACTGTTTTTT.